The 29 T cell receptor beta chains given below trace back to one sample, sequenced in a study of tumor-infiltrating lymphocytes in primary liver carcinoma. From approximately 550 ng of total RNA, TCR beta-specific cDNA was reverse-transcribed using a constant-region primer. Libraries for TCR beta were built through three nested multiplex PCR rounds, which together made up a slightly modified ARM-PCR procedure. In the first two PCR rounds, TRBV1-TRBV30 forward primers were paired with a C-beta reverse primer, and each round lasted 10 cycles. A single record per CDR3 protein comes from TCRdb applying MiXCR to the multiplex PCR reads. The sample contains around 80,000 distinct CDR3 sequences, roughly 69% of which appear only once. DNA and RNA were both co-extracted from 20-30 mg of bulk tissue that had not been sorted. What was sequenced was tumor-adjacent normal liver tissue. Receptors originate from a man in his forties with primary liver carcinoma and hepatitis B virus infection.

This clonotype was observed a few times. The chain joins TRBV25-1 to TRBJ2-1; 9 nucleotides line up with TRBD2. The V gene's germline CDR1 is MGHDK and CDR2 SYGVNS. Trimming at V came to 3 bases and at J to 4 bases, leaving 10 bases not matched to a gene. This CDR3 comprises 17 residues. CDR3 in DNA: TGTGCCAGCAGTGAGGGAGTAGCGGGAGCACCTTACAATGAGCAGTTCTTC. Amino acid sequence: CASSEGVAGAPYNEQFF.

This clonotype has just one count. The conserved final phenylalanine or tryptophan is absent from the CDR3, which likely points to a read error. The limits of the CDR3 on the DNA are not certain, so only TCRdb's listed CDR3 is given. This chain links TRBV12-3 or TRBV12-4 with TRBJ2-1; TRBD2, as called in the table, went unchecked against the DNA. The CDR3 adds up to 13 amino acids, both ends counted. The CDR3: CASEPGGNNERFV.

A note on this clonotype: Just one base apart from a much larger clone, this may be a read error. Because it lacks the conserved phenylalanine or tryptophan at the end, this CDR3 is likely a read error. CDR3 loop: CASSSLAGRANTQYL. CDR3 nucleotides: TGTGCCAGCAGTTCGCTAGCGGGGAGAGCAAATACGCAGTATTTA. J is TRBJ2-3 and V is TRBV28; TRBD2 matches 9 bases. There are 15 residues in the CDR3. The junction had 9 bases not matched to a gene; V was cut back by 4 bases and J by 7 bases. Looked up from germline, CDR1 is MDHEN and CDR2 is SYDVKM.

V gene TRBV29-1 combines with J gene TRBJ1-2; D is possibly TRBD1 (6 bases). The V and J ends lost 4 bases and 6 bases respectively, with 12 bases between them. CDR1 is SQVTM, CDR2 ANQGSEA, per germline. This CDR3 comprises 12 residues. CDR3 sequence: CSVARTVDGYTF. The DNA of the CDR3 is TGCAGCGTTGCCCGGACAGTAGATGGCTACACCTTC. The full variable domain, its missing parts supplied by reference TRBV29-1 and TRBJ1-2, is SAVISQKPSRDICQRGTSLTIQCQVDSQVTMMFWYRQQPGQSLTLIATANQGSEATYESGFVIDKFPISRPNLTFSTLTVSNMSPEDSSIYLCSVARTVDGYTFGSGTRLTVV.

J is TRBJ1-3 and V is TRBV11-2; possible D gene TRBD1, 6 bases. The V end lost 5 bases, the J end lost 5 bases, and 13 bases lay between the germline ends. From germline, CDR1 is SGHAT and CDR2 FQNNGV. CDR3 length: 14 residues. The CDR3, as DNA: TGTGCCAGCAGCAAGGGGGAGAATAGAAACACCATATATTTT. This sequence encodes CASSKGENRNTIYF.

Many counts were recorded for this clonotype. The V and J genes are TRBV5-5 and TRBJ2-5; D is undetermined. V lost 3 bases and J 4 bases, leaving 4 bases between the germline ends. Germline lookup yields CDR1 SGHKS and CDR2 YYEKEE (reference sequence). The CDR3 spans 11 residues. CDR3 coding DNA: TGTGCCAGCAGCTGGGTAGAGACCCAGTACTTC. Protein: CASSWVETQYF.

Concerning this clonotype: Because the CDR3 is missing its conserved closing phenylalanine or tryptophan, this is likely a read error. It is unclear where the CDR3 begins or ends on the DNA, so no DNA is shown, and the CDR3 is as TCRdb lists it. The chain links TRBV29-1 to TRBJ2-3; the DNA was not compared with TRBD1, the D call given in the table. Inclusive of both ends, the CDR3 amounts to 13 amino acids. Germline values: CDR1 SQVTM, CDR2 ANQGSEA. This CDR3 reads CSAAGASTDTQYY.

On this clonotype itself: A much more abundant neighbour one base away suggests this may be a read error. The V gene is TRBV29-1, the J gene TRBJ2-3; 8 bases match TRBD2. Germline CDR1 is SQVTM and CDR2 is ANQGSEA. This CDR3 region has 13 residues. V trimming: 5 bases; J trimming: 7 bases; junction bases outside the gene matches: 8. CDR3 DNA: TGCAGCGTTTCCGGGACTAGGTACAATACGCAGTATTTT. Translated: CSVSGTRYNTQYF.

V usage is TRBV11-2 and J usage is TRBJ1-5; D may be TRBD1 (6 bases). The germline V gene encodes CDR1 SGHAT and CDR2 FQNNGV. This CDR3 has 17 amino acids. The ends were cut back, 6 bases at V and 1 base at J, with 19 bases in the middle. In DNA form, the CDR3 reads TGTGCCAGCAGTTTTGTAGGGGTAACAGGGAGCAATCAGCCCCAGCATTTT. Its translation: CASSFVGVTGSNQPQHF. The variable domain in full, with the rest retrieved from reference TRBV11-2 and TRBJ1-5, is EAGVAQSPRYKIIEKRQSVAFWCNPISGHATLYWYQQILGQGPKLLIQFQNNGVVDDSQLPKDRFSAERLKGVDSTLKIQPAKLEDSAVYLCASSFVGVTGSNQPQHFGDGTRLSIL.

As concerns this clonotype: In this CDR3 the conserved last residue, phenylalanine or tryptophan, is missing, so a read error is likely. J is TRBJ2-7 and V is TRBV6-5, with D unclear. Germline CDR1 reads MNHEY; CDR2 reads SVGAGI. V was trimmed by 2 bases and J by 0 bases, leaving 5 bases between them. The CDR3 runs 13 residues. The CDR3 region is CASSYASSYEQYY. The CDR3 DNA reads as TGTGCCAGCAGTTACGCCTCCTCCTACGAGCAGTACTAC.

In this sample, this clonotype turned up once. This sequence joins TRBV18 and TRBJ2-1; D is unclear. This CDR3 has 12 amino acids. CDR1 KGHSH and CDR2 LQKENI come from the germline V gene. Trimming removed 5 bases at V and 9 bases at J, with 11 bases between. The CDR3 DNA is TGTGCCAGCTCATCTGACACAATTGAGCAGTTCTTC. Its protein is CASSSDTIEQFF.

About this clonotype itself: This may be a read error: a much more frequent sequence differs by one nucleotide. In nucleotides, the CDR3 is TGTGCCAGCTCACGGGAGCTGGGCACTGAAGCTTTCTTT. Translated: CASSRELGTEAFF. The rearrangement joins TRBV6-1 to TRBJ1-1; D not resolved. This CDR3 comprises 13 residues. V lost 8 bases, J lost 4 bases, and 14 bases lay in between. CDR1 is MNHNS, CDR2 SASEGT, per germline.

In the case of this clonotype: Germline is not matched at one junction end, which may reflect a read error. The CDR3 here is CASSRGTGGPYRQCF. For the CDR3, the DNA is TGTGCCAGCAGTCGGGGGACAGGTGGTCCCTATCGCCAGTGCTTC. V is TRBV12-3 or TRBV12-4 and J is TRBJ2-7; 8 nucleotides line up with TRBD1. The CDR3 has 15 amino acids.

This clonotype was found once. This chain links TRBV4-1 with TRBJ2-2, with TRBD1 identical over 7 bases. Germline values: CDR1 MGHRA, CDR2 YSYEKL. Trimming at V came to 6 bases and at J to 3 bases, leaving 16 bases not matched to a gene. This CDR3 is built from 18 residues. The CDR3 loop is CASSLSPGQEVHTGELFF. CDR3 in DNA: TGCGCCAGCAGTCTTTCCCCAGGACAGGAGGTACACACCGGGGAGCTGTTTTTT.

Concerning this clonotype: It is likely a read error, because the conserved phenylalanine at the end of the CDR3 is missing. This rearrangement joins TRBV6-1 to TRBJ1-2; 12 bases are a match to TRBD1. This CDR3 has 14 amino acids. Germline V gene sequence: CDR1 MNHNS, CDR2 SASEGT. The chain's CDR3 is CASSDPGTGGGYTL. The CDR3, as DNA: TGCGCCAGCAGTGACCCCGGGACAGGGGGCGGCTACACCTTG.

J is TRBJ1-2 and V is TRBV11-3; D call uncertain. CDR3 size: 15 residues. Germline CDR1 and CDR2: SGHNT and YENEEA. The CDR3 loop reads CVSSPMIKINYGYTF. The DNA of the CDR3 is TGTGTCAGTAGCCCTATGATAAAAATAAACTATGGCTACACCTTC.

This clonotype was detected only once. Compared with germline, one end of the junction differs, possibly owing to a read error. This chain uses TRBV4-2 with TRBJ2-1; D unresolved. The CDR3 consists of 14 residues. Germline V lookup: CDR1 LGHNA, CDR2 YNFKEQ. This CDR3 reads CASNLGHSDNGQFF. The CDR3 nucleotides read TGTGCCAGCAACCTAGGTCACAGCGACAATGGGCAGTTCTTC.

V gene TRBV6-1 combines with J gene TRBJ2-2, with D possibly called TRBD1 or TRBD2 (5 bases each). The germline V gene encodes CDR1 MNHNS and CDR2 SASEGT. CDR3 length: 14 residues. Trimming shortened V by 7 bases and J by 14 bases, and 23 bases separated the two germline ends. The CDR3 reads CASNPRGAIEELFF. The DNA for the CDR3 is TGTGCCAGCAACCCCCGAGGGGCAATAGAGGAACTGTTTTTT.

Turning to this clonotype: Sequence at one end of the junction differs from germline and may be a read error. V usage is TRBV4-3 and J usage is TRBJ2-7; the D is unclear. Germline V gene lookup returns CDR1 LGHNA and CDR2 YSLEER. CDR3 length: 14 amino acids. CDR3 nucleotides: TGCGCCAGTAGCCAAGAAGTCCTTATTTACGAGCAGTACTTC. It codes for CASSQEVLIYEQYF.

This clonotype was found many times. The DNA of the CDR3 is TGTGCCAGCAGTTTATCAGACAGTCCGTTTAGAAACATTCAGTACTTC. This translates into CASSLSDSPFRNIQYF. The chain combines TRBV28 with TRBJ2-4; weak D call: TRBD1 (5 bases). Trimming removed 1 base at V and 6 bases at J, with 16 bases between. The CDR3 contains 16 residues. Germline V lookup: CDR1 MDHEN, CDR2 SYDVKM.

As to this clonotype: The junction departs from germline at one end; a sequencing error may be responsible. The chain couples TRBV11-2 to TRBJ1-2; TRBD1 aligns across 9 bases. Per germline, CDR1 SGHAT and CDR2 FQNNGV. The CDR3 has 15 residues. The CDR3: CASSYTGGSPPGYTF. CDR3 sequence (DNA): TGTGCCAGCAGCTATACAGGGGGCTCCCCCCCTGGTTACACATTC.

The V call is TRBV7-2, the J call TRBJ1-1, with D uncertain. V was pared by 5 bases and J by 1 base, with 11 bases between. Germline loops: CDR1 SGHTA, CDR2 FQGNSA. The CDR3 contains 14 residues. CDR3 DNA: TGTGCCAGCAGCCCCACCGGGAAGAACACTGAAGCTTTCTTT. As protein: CASSPTGKNTEAFF.

To note about this clonotype: Mismatch with germline at one junction end may stem from a read error. The chain has TRBV10-3 and TRBJ2-7; D is undetermined. The CDR3 totals 14 residues. The germline gives CDR1 ENHRY, CDR2 SYGVKD. CDR3 DNA: TGTGCCATCAGTGAGCCTAGAGCTTTCTACGGGCAGTACTTC. Its translation is CAISEPRAFYGQYF.

Regarding this clonotype: Its ends do not fully match the called genes, so a read error is possible. The V and J genes are TRBV6-6 and TRBJ2-7, with D hard to call. Germline V lookup: CDR1 MNHNY, CDR2 SVGAGI (reference sequence). This CDR3 has 16 residues. This CDR3 is CASSYLRSGVTYEPYF. The CDR3 DNA follows: TGTGCCAGCAGTTACCTACGAAGTGGGGTTACCTACGAGCCGTACTTC.

This clonotype was seen only a few times. The conserved phenylalanine or tryptophan normally closing the CDR3 is absent here, so this likely arose from a read error. The rearrangement uses TRBV29-1 and TRBJ2-1; 12 bases agree with TRBD2. Germline-derived CDR1 and CDR2 are SQVTM and ANQGSEA. The CDR3 is 11 residues long. The CDR3 nucleotides are TGCAGCGGGACTAGCGGGAATGAACAGTTCCTC. Translation gives CSGTSGNEQFL.

Remarks on this clonotype: The junction departs from the called germline gene at one end, perhaps through a read error. This chain joins TRBV30 and TRBJ2-3, with TRBD2 matching over 9 bases. Germline CDR1 and CDR2: GTSNPN and SVGIG (reference sequence). The CDR3 loop spans 14 amino acids. CDR3 region: CAWSWAGGTDTQYF. The CDR3 DNA reads as TGTGCCTGGAGCTGGGCGGGGGGGACAGATACACAGTATTTT.

CDR3 sequence (DNA): TGTGCCAACTTCGGGACAAGGGGCTATTTCAATGAGCAGTTCTTC. Protein product: CANFGTRGYFNEQFF. The rearrangement joins TRBV10-3 to TRBJ2-1, with D perhaps TRBD1 (6 bases). Trimming shortened V by 10 bases and J by 6 bases, and 22 bases separated the two germline ends. The germline gives CDR1 ENHRY, CDR2 SYGVKD. The CDR3 has 15 residues.

Comment on this clonotype: One end of the junction does not line up with germline, which may come from a read error. The V call is TRBV10-1, the J call TRBJ2-1; D is perhaps TRBD2 (6 bases). The CDR3 is made up of 15 amino acids. Per the germline V gene, CDR1 is WNHNN and CDR2 is SYGVQD (reference sequence). In nucleotides, the CDR3 is TGCGCCAGCAGTGAGCCGGACTACATCTACAATGACCAGCTCTTC. Encoded protein: CASSEPDYIYNDQLF.

In regard to this clonotype: One end of the junction does not line up with germline, which may come from a read error. J is TRBJ1-1 and V is TRBV4-2, with a possible D match to TRBD1 (6 bases). This CDR3 has 15 residues. Germline V CDR1 and CDR2: LGHNA, YNFKEQ. The CDR3, as DNA: TGCGCCAGCAGCCTTCAACAGGGATCGAACACTGAAGCTCTCTTT. Translation: CASSLQQGSNTEALF.